These 29 T cell receptor beta chains share one sample of origin, sequenced in a study of identical twins. One entry per CDR3 protein, called by TCRdb with MiXCR from the 5' RACE reads. The sample lists 500,000 to 650,000 distinct CDR3 sequences; roughly 7.2% were seen once. Separately, the same data were catalogued under a study of yellow fever vaccine responses in identical twins.

The sequenced sample consisted of PBMCs. The origin of the receptors is a woman between 18 and 29 years old in good health.

CDR3 region: CASRRDLSGANVLTF. The CDR3 nucleotides read TGTGCCAGCAGAAGGGATTTGTCTGGGGCCAACGTCCTGACTTTC. The V and J genes are TRBV12-3 or TRBV12-4 and TRBJ2-6; D is undetermined. Trimming left V 6 bases short and J 1 base short, with 10 bases between. CDR3 size: 15 residues.

This sequence joins TRBV25-1 and TRBJ2-7; 9 bases agree with TRBD2. The germline V gene encodes CDR1 MGHDK and CDR2 SYGVNS. With 7 bases clipped from V and 5 bases from J, the junction kept 15 bases outside the gene matches. The CDR3 runs 16 residues. This CDR3 is CASKGSGRGGGHEQYF. The CDR3 region has the DNA TGTGCCAGCAAGGGTAGCGGGAGAGGGGGCGGCCACGAGCAGTACTTC.

This rearrangement joins TRBV27 to TRBJ1-4; D perhaps matches TRBD1 (5 bases). The CDR3 totals 14 residues. The germline CDR1 and CDR2 sequences are MNHEY and SMNVEV (reference sequence). V lost 6 bases and J 10 bases, leaving 18 bases between the germline ends. CDR3 in amino acids: CASSSDNWAPKLFF. The CDR3 DNA is TGTGCCAGCAGCTCGGACAACTGGGCTCCAAAACTGTTTTTT.

A few counts support this clonotype. V is TRBV12-3 or TRBV12-4 and J is TRBJ2-1; 12 nucleotides line up with TRBD2. The CDR3 is 14 amino acids. J lost 9 bases, V lost 2 bases, and 2 bases had no gene match. CDR3 DNA sequence: TGTGCCAGCAGTTTAACTAGCGGGGGGTTTGAGCAGTTCTTC. Encoded protein: CASSLTSGGFEQFF.

This clonotype was observed at least ten times. The chain employs TRBV20-1 and TRBJ2-1, with 10 bases that match TRBD2. With 1 base clipped from V and 0 bases from J, the junction kept 6 bases outside the gene matches. Germline CDR1 is DFQATT and CDR2 is SNEGSKA (reference sequence). The CDR3 totals 17 residues. In DNA form, the CDR3 reads TGCAGTGCTAGAGTAGCGGGGGGCATAAGCTCCTACAATGAGCAGTTCTTC. Protein sequence: CSARVAGGISSYNEQFF.

The CDR3 here is CASSYRTGKPYEQYF. In DNA, the CDR3 is TGTGCCAGCAGTTACCGGACAGGGAAACCCTACGAGCAGTACTTC. The chain employs TRBV6-5 and TRBJ2-7; TRBD1 agrees at 8 bases. Germline CDR1 reads MNHEY; CDR2 reads SVGAGI. The V segment lost 2 bases and the J segment 2 bases; nucleotides outside the gene matches: 5. The CDR3 consists of 15 residues.

This clonotype was found many times. The rearrangement joins TRBV5-1 to TRBJ2-1; a possible D gene is TRBD2 (5 bases). The CDR3 has 13 residues. The V end lost 4 bases, the J end lost 3 bases, and 8 bases lay between the germline ends. CDR1 is SGHRS and CDR2 is YFSETQ in the germline V gene. The CDR3 loop reads CASSAGVYNEQFF. The CDR3, as DNA: TGCGCCAGCAGCGCCGGGGTCTACAATGAGCAGTTCTTC.

The chain is built from TRBV27 and TRBJ2-2; 14 bases align to TRBD2. Germline V gene lookup returns CDR1 MNHEY and CDR2 SMNVEV (reference sequence). The CDR3 has 18 amino acids. With 6 bases clipped from V and 4 bases from J, the junction kept 10 bases outside the gene matches. This CDR3 reads CASSLRLAGGPGTGELFF. CDR3 nucleotide sequence: TGTGCCAGCAGCCTTAGACTAGCGGGAGGGCCGGGCACCGGGGAGCTGTTTTTT.

The sample holds a few counts of this clonotype. The gene calls are TRBV3-1 and TRBJ2-3; TRBD1 matches 7 bases. Looked up from germline, CDR1 is LGHDT and CDR2 is YNNKEL (reference sequence). This CDR3 is built from 14 residues. V shed 5 bases, J shed 2 bases, and the junction held 4 bases outside the gene matches. The CDR3 bases are TGTGCCAGCAGCAACAGGGGTCTCACAGATACGCAGTATTTT. Encoded protein: CASSNRGLTDTQYF.

This clonotype was seen a few times. The CDR3 DNA is TGTGCCAGTCTCAGGGGAGGCAATCAGCCCCAGCATTTT. It encodes CASLRGGNQPQHF. The chain uses TRBV27 and TRBJ1-5; a weak D match, TRBD1 (6 bases). Germline CDR1 reads MNHEY; CDR2 reads SMNVEV (reference sequence). There are 13 residues in the CDR3. The V and J ends lost 9 bases and 2 bases respectively, with 11 bases between them.

The chain carries TRBV5-1 and TRBJ2-1; D is possibly TRBD1 or TRBD2 (5 bases each). Trimming stripped 0 bases from V and 5 bases from J, with 15 bases between. CDR1 and CDR2 from the germline V gene are SGHRS and YFSETQ. The CDR3 loop spans 16 amino acids. The CDR3: CASSLEAGTPNNEQFF. DNA for the CDR3: TGCGCCAGCAGCTTGGAGGCAGGGACCCCCAACAATGAGCAGTTCTTC.

This clonotype was seen ten or more times. The chain carries TRBV5-6 and TRBJ2-1; D remains ambiguous. The germline gives CDR1 SGHDT, CDR2 YYEEEE. The CDR3 covers 11 residues. Trimming took off 2 bases at V and 10 bases at J, with 7 bases between the two ends. In DNA, the CDR3 is TGTGCCAGCAGCTTCCAGACAGAGCAGTTCTTC. Its translation: CASSFQTEQFF. Complete variable domain (other parts from reference TRBV5-6 and TRBJ2-1): DAGVTQSPTHLIKTRGQQVTLRCSPKSGHDTVSWYQQALGQGPQFIFQYYEEEERQRGNFPDRFSGHQFPNYSSELNVNALLLGDSALYLCASSFQTEQFFGPGTRLTVL.

This clonotype was seen many times. V gene TRBV12-3 or TRBV12-4 combines with J gene TRBJ1-1; D is perhaps TRBD1 (5 bases). V gave up 7 bases and J gave up 5 bases, with 14 bases separating them. This CDR3 is 13 amino acids long. CDR3 region: CASNYGGGTEAFF. The CDR3 region has the DNA TGTGCCAGCAACTATGGGGGAGGGACTGAAGCTTTCTTT.

In DNA form, the CDR3 reads TGCGCCAGCAGTGGGACCGACACAGATACGCAGTATTTT. Translated, it gives CASSGTDTDTQYF. This rearrangement joins TRBV5-1 to TRBJ2-3; D could derive from TRBD1 or TRBD2 (5 bases each). V was pared by 5 bases and J by 2 bases, with 9 bases between. The CDR3 runs 13 residues. The V gene's germline CDR1 is SGHRS and CDR2 YFSETQ.

This clonotype was detected a few times. The gene calls are TRBV7-9 and TRBJ2-2; 9 positions agree with TRBD2. CDR1 is SEHNR, CDR2 FQNEAQ, per germline (reference sequence). V trimming: 6 bases; J trimming: 6 bases; junction bases outside the gene matches: 2. This CDR3 spans 13 amino acids. The CDR3 sequence is CASRTSGSGELFF. The CDR3 DNA reads TGTGCCAGCAGGACTAGCGGATCCGGGGAGCTGTTTTTT.

This clonotype has only a few counts. The rearrangement uses TRBV2 and TRBJ2-5, with no clear D. Between the trimmed V and J ends, which lost 3 bases and 11 bases, there was a span of 13 bases. CDR1 is SNHLY and CDR2 is FYNNEI in the germline V gene. There are 12 residues in the CDR3. CDR3 protein: CASSDRLSDQYF. The CDR3 coding sequence is TGTGCCAGCAGTGATCGGCTCTCCGATCAGTACTTC. Looking up the rest from reference TRBV2 and TRBJ2-5 gives the full variable domain: EPEVTQTPSHQVTQMGQEVILRCVPISNHLYFYWYRQILGQKVEFLVSFYNNEISEKSEIFDDQFSVERPDGSNFTLKIRSTKLEDSAMYFCASSDRLSDQYFGPGTRLLVL.

The CDR3 protein is CASSYATGTYEQYF. CDR3 sequence (DNA): TGTGCCAGCAGTTACGCGACAGGGACCTACGAGCAGTACTTC. This sequence joins TRBV6-5 and TRBJ2-7; 7 nucleotides match TRBD1. The V segment lost 2 bases and the J segment 2 bases; nucleotides outside the gene matches: 3. The germline gives CDR1 MNHEY, CDR2 SVGAGI. CDR3 size: 14 residues.

This clonotype has only one observation. The chain is built from TRBV29-1 and TRBJ2-4; D gene uncertain. The ends were cut back, 6 bases at V and 6 bases at J, with 15 bases in the middle. CDR1 SQVTM and CDR2 ANQGSEA come from the germline V gene. The CDR3 covers 13 residues. The CDR3 bases are TGCAGCGTGGATACCGGGCCCCCAAACATTCAGTACTTC. It encodes CSVDTGPPNIQYF.

This clonotype has ten or more counts. The chain joins TRBV14 to TRBJ2-2; 8 nucleotides match TRBD2. J lost 2 bases, V lost 2 bases, and 7 bases had no gene match. The germline gives CDR1 SGHDN, CDR2 FVKESK. The CDR3 is 17 amino acids. The CDR3 DNA is TGTGCCAGCAGCCAACGCAGACTAGCGTCAAACACCGGGGAGCTGTTTTTT. Its protein product is CASSQRRLASNTGELFF.

This clonotype was counted at least ten times. V gene TRBV12-3 or TRBV12-4 combines with J gene TRBJ2-3; D is ambiguous. The CDR3 runs to 15 residues. V shed 5 bases and J shed 0 bases, with 12 bases lying between them. The CDR3 loop is CASSPPLVSTDTQYF. The CDR3 nucleotides are TGTGCCAGCAGTCCACCGTTGGTTAGCACAGATACGCAGTATTTT.

This chain uses TRBV27 with TRBJ2-7; possible D gene TRBD1, 6 bases. The V gene's germline CDR1 is MNHEY and CDR2 SMNVEV (reference sequence). The CDR3 spans 13 residues. V was clipped by 7 bases and J by 2 bases, with 12 bases between them. The CDR3 DNA sequence: TGTGCCAGCAAGGGGGTGGGGACCTACGAGCAGTACGTC. This translates into CASKGVGTYEQYV.

This clonotype was seen a handful of times. The rearrangement links TRBV2 to TRBJ2-7; D gene uncertain. Germline CDR1 SNHLY, CDR2 FYNNEI. The CDR3 is made up of 13 amino acids. V lost 6 bases and J lost 3, with 12 bases in between. The CDR3 DNA reads TGTGCCAGCAGCGTCGCGCTCTTCTACGAGCAGTACTTC. It is translated as CASSVALFYEQYF.

Only a few counts were recorded for this clonotype. V usage is TRBV10-3 and J usage is TRBJ2-2, with D perhaps matching TRBD1 (6 bases). V lost 3 bases and J lost 5, with 13 bases in between. Germline assignment: CDR1 ENHRY and CDR2 SYGVKD. The CDR3 extends over 15 amino acids. CDR3 sequence: CAISDGGASTGELFF. The CDR3 DNA reads TGTGCCATCAGTGATGGGGGCGCGTCGACCGGGGAGCTGTTTTTT.

The chain employs TRBV2 and TRBJ2-7, with a weak D call TRBD2 (6 bases). Germline-derived CDR1 and CDR2 are SNHLY and FYNNEI. Trimming left V 1 base short and J 5 bases short, with 12 bases between. This CDR3 is built from 14 residues. The CDR3 coding sequence is TGTGCCAGCAGTGAAGGACTAGTTGTCGACGAGCAGTACTTC. This codes for CASSEGLVVDEQYF.

CDR3 coding DNA: TGTGCCAGCGGGCCCCAAGGTAATTGGAACACTGAAGCTTTCTTT. As protein: CASGPQGNWNTEAFF. The chain combines TRBV6-1 with TRBJ1-1, with D unclear. Germline loops: CDR1 MNHNS, CDR2 SASEGT. The CDR3 totals 15 residues. The V end was cut by 8 bases, the J end by 1 base, with 17 bases between.

A few counts support this clonotype. The chain couples TRBV3-1 to TRBJ1-4; the D is unclear. The V and J ends lost 7 bases and 3 bases respectively, with 12 bases between them. CDR3 length: 14 residues. CDR1 and CDR2 (germline): LGHDT, YNNKEL (reference sequence). The CDR3: CASTSRYPNEKLFF. DNA for the CDR3: TGTGCCAGCACATCGCGGTACCCTAATGAAAAACTGTTTTTT.

This clonotype showed up just a few times. The J gene is TRBJ1-1, the V gene TRBV12-3 or TRBV12-4, with D perhaps TRBD1 (5 bases). The V end was cut by 4 bases, the J end by 14 bases, with 17 bases between. The CDR3 has 12 residues. CDR3 nucleotide sequence: TGTGCCAGCAGTTCGCCGGACATGAGGTCGTTCTTT. This gives the protein CASSSPDMRSFF.

This clonotype was detected many times. This chain joins TRBV5-1 and TRBJ2-7; TRBD1 aligns across 9 bases. From germline, CDR1 is SGHRS and CDR2 YFSETQ. The CDR3 has 13 amino acids. V lost 7 bases, J lost 2 bases, and 4 bases stayed unmatched. CDR3 sequence (DNA): TGCGCCAGCCACAGGGGGCCGGCCTACGAGCAGTACTTC. Amino acid sequence: CASHRGPAYEQYF.

CDR3 residues: CASSRQGTVSYEQYV. The CDR3, as DNA: TGTGCCAGCAGCCGACAAGGGACGGTCTCCTACGAGCAGTACGTC. The chain links TRBV5-5 to TRBJ2-7; the D call may be TRBD1 or TRBD2 (5 bases each). V lost 4 bases, J lost 0 bases, and 14 bases lay in between. Germline CDR1 is SGHKS and CDR2 is YYEKEE (reference sequence). The CDR3 is 15 residues long.